The T cell receptor beta chain described here comes from a study of cytomegalovirus exposure and HLA in healthy donors. Across the whole study: In a later analysis, it was reported that the roughly 130 validation repertoires had been produced on the same platform as the roughly 700 repertoires belonging to the first cohort. General study findings and limits: Listed as cytomegalovirus-associated were 150 to 200 TCR beta chains. Using the classifier, cytomegalovirus status was reportedly diagnosed with high specificity and sensitivity.

Turning to this clone: As yet, its antigen is unknown.

The donors were members of the validation cohort comprising over a hundred subjects, separate from the roughly 700-subject first cohort. V was pared by 7 bases and J by 0 bases, with 10 bases of the junction left unmatched. The CDR3 covers 16 residues. In germline, CDR1 is MDHEN, CDR2 SYDVKM. This table comes from immunoSEQ multiplex PCR, and its TCRdb copy is limited to in-frame clones, with some not included. The sample holds about 180,000 clones, about 85% seen once. The source material was PBMCs. The genes are TRBV28 and TRBJ2-7, with 9 bases lining up with TRBD1. This sequence was found in a man between 18 and 29 years old in good health and CMV-seropositive. The DNA of the CDR3 is TGTGCCAGCACCATATACAGGGGGCAGGGCTCCTACGAGCAGTACTTC. It codes for CASTIYRGQGSYEQYF.